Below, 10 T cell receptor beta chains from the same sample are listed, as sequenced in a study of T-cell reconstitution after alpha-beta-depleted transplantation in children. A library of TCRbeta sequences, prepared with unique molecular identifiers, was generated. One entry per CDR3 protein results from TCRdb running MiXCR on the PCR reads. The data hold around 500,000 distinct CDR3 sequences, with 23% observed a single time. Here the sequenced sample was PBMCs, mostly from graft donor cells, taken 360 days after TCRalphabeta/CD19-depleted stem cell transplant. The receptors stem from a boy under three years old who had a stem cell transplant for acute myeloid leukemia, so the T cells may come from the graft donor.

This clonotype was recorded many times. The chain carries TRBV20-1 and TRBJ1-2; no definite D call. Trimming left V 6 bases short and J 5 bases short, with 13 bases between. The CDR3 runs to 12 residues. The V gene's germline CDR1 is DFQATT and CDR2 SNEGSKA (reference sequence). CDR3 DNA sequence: TGCAGTGCCGCCCTGGACGGTTATGGCTACACCTTC. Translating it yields CSAALDGYGYTF.

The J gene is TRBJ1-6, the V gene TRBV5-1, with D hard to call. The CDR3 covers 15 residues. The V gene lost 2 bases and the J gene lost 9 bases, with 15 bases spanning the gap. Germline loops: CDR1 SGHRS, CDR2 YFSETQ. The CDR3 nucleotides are TGCGCCAGCAGCTTTGGAGAGGCTATAGGTTCACCCCTCCACTTT. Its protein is CASSFGEAIGSPLHF.

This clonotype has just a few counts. Here the CDR3 reads CSAKGLAGRFYNEQFF. For the CDR3, the DNA is TGCAGTGCTAAAGGACTAGCGGGGCGTTTTTACAATGAGCAGTTCTTC. This chain joins TRBV20-1 and TRBJ2-1, with 12 bases matching TRBD2. CDR1 is DFQATT, CDR2 SNEGSKA, per germline (reference sequence). This CDR3 is 16 amino acids long. The ends lost 4 bases at V and 4 bases at J; junction bases unmatched: 8.

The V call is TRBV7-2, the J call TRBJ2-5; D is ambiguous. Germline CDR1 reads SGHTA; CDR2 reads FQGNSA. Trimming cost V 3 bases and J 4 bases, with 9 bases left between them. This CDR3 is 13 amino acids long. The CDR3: CASSLGWVETQYF. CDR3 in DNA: TGTGCCAGCAGCTTGGGATGGGTAGAGACCCAGTACTTC.

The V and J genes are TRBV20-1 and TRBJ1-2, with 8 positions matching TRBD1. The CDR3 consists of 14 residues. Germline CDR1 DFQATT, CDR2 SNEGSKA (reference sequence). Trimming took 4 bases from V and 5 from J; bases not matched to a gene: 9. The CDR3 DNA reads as TGCAGTGCTACCCTGGACAGGGTTACATATGGCTACACCTTC. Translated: CSATLDRVTYGYTF.

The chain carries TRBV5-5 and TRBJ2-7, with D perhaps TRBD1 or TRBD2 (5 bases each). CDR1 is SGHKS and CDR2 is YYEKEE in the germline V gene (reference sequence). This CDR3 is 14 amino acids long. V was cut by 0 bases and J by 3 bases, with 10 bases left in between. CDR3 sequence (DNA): TGTGCCAGCAGCTTGGGGGACCAGGGCTACGAGCAGTACTTC. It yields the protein CASSLGDQGYEQYF.

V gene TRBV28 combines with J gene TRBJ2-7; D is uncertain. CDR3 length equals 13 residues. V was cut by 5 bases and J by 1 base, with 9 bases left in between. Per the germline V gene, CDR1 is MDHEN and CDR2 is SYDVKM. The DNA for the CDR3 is TGTGCCAGCAGTACCCCTTTATCCTACGAGCAGTACTTC. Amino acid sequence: CASSTPLSYEQYF.

Here the CDR3 reads CASIDEQETQYF. DNA for the CDR3: TGTGCCAGCATTGACGAACAAGAGACCCAGTACTTC. The chain recombines TRBV2 with TRBJ2-5; D ambiguous. Germline CDR1 reads SNHLY; CDR2 reads FYNNEI. This CDR3 has 12 residues. Between the trimmed V and J ends, which lost 7 bases and 2 bases, there was a span of 8 bases.

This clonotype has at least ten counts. The CDR3 region has the DNA TGTGCCAGCTCACCAACTAAGATAGATACGCAGTATTTT. Its translation: CASSPTKIDTQYF. This sequence joins TRBV18 and TRBJ2-3; no firm D call. Germline values: CDR1 KGHSH, CDR2 LQKENI. The CDR3 is 13 amino acids. Trimming removed 2 bases at V and 5 bases at J, with 8 bases between. Combining the CDR3 with reference TRBV18 and TRBJ2-3 gives the whole variable domain NAGVMQNPRHLVRRRGQEARLRCSPMKGHSHVYWYRQLPEEGLKFMVYLQKENIIDESGMPKERFSAEFPKEGPSILRIQQVVRGDSAAYFCASSPTKIDTQYFGPGTRLTVL.

CDR3 nucleotide sequence: TGCGCCAGCAGCTGGATAGCGGGGGCCTACAATGAGCAGTTCTTC. This codes for CASSWIAGAYNEQFF. This chain links TRBV5-1 with TRBJ2-1; TRBD2 aligns across 9 bases. Per the germline V gene, CDR1 is SGHRS and CDR2 is YFSETQ. V lost 3 bases to trimming and J lost 2 bases; unmatched junction nucleotides: 3. This CDR3 has 15 residues.